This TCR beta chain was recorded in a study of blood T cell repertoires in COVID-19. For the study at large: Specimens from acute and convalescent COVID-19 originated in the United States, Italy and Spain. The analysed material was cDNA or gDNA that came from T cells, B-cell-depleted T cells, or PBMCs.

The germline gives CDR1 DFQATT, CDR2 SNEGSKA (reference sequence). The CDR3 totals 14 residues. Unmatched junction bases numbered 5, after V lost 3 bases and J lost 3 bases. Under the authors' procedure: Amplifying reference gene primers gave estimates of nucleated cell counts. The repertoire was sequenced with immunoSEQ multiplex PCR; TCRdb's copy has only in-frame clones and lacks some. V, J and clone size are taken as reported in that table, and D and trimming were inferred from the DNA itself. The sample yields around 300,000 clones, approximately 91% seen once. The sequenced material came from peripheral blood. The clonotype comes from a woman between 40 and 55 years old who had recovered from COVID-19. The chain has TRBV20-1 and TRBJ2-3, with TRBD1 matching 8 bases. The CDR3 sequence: CSASLRTGTDTQYF. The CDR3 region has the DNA TGCAGTGCTAGTTTAAGGACAGGGACAGATACGCAGTATTTT.